This TCR beta chain comes out of a study of T cell changes during pregnancy in multiple sclerosis. Generated by immunoSEQ multiplex PCR, the TCRdb table keeps only in-frame clones and is missing some. The table has some 60,000 clones, around 93% seen once. Germline V gene lookup returns CDR1 SGHTA and CDR2 FQGTGA. Between the trimmed V and J ends, which lost 2 bases and 2 bases, there was a span of 17 bases. The CDR3 is 17 residues long. This sequence joins TRBV7-3 and TRBJ2-3; perhaps TRBD1 as D (5 bases). The sample consisted of CD4+ T cells from peripheral blood mononuclear cells, taken before pregnancy. The sequence was obtained from a female donor with multiple sclerosis, enrolled in a pregnancy study. CDR3 amino acids: CASSLVGRGHTTDTQYF. The DNA of the CDR3 is TGTGCCAGCAGCTTAGTCGGTAGGGGTCATACCACAGATACGCAGTATTTT.